This T cell receptor (beta chain) was captured in a study of T cell responses to AZD1222 COVID-19 vaccine. Study context: Pooled together were second doses at about 4 or about 12 weeks.

V was pared by 2 bases and J by 8 bases, with 12 bases between. The length of the CDR3 is 13 residues. Study-level findings and limits: Repertoire sampling occurred only after the peak T cell response. Clonal diversity may have been underestimated in mostly white British donors.

This clone was detected only a few times. Its antigen is as yet unknown. The repertoire was sequenced with immunoSEQ multiplex PCR; TCRdb's copy has only in-frame clones and lacks some. The sample has 140,000 to 150,000 clones; about 91% are singletons. The input for sequencing was peripheral blood, taken on day 0 of AZD1222 vaccination. The clonotype comes from an adult in good health. The chain recombines TRBV23-1 with TRBJ1-2; possibly TRBD1 for D (5 bases). TRBV23-1 is placed among ORFs of uncertain function. The CDR3 here is CASSQRGPRGYTF. The CDR3 nucleotides read TGCGCCAGCAGTCAAAGGGGCCCGCGGGGCTACACCTTC.